This T cell receptor beta chain was sequenced in a study of blood T cell repertoires in COVID-19. Study details: Sites across the United States, Italy and Spain contributed samples from acute and convalescent COVID-19.

As processed by the authors: Amplifying reference gene primers gave estimates of nucleated cell counts. TCRdb keeps only in-frame clones here, not all; method: immunoSEQ multiplex PCR. V and J calls and clone size are as listed in that table; D and trimming were resolved from the DNA. The sample has some 200,000 clones; around 83% are singletons. The age range of participants was about 18 to 89 years, with residence in under 25 US areas. With 3 bases removed from V and 2 bases from J, the gap between germline ends came to 8 bases. The germline gives CDR1 MGHDK, CDR2 SYGVNS. There are 14 residues in the CDR3.

What was sequenced was PBMCs or T cells enriched from blood (not recorded which). The receptor comes from a woman in her thirties or forties with acute COVID-19. The gene calls are TRBV25-1 and TRBJ2-1, with a weak D call TRBD2 (6 bases). The CDR3 loop is CASSDGRAYNEQFF. Written as DNA, the CDR3 is TGTGCCAGCAGTGACGGGAGAGCCTACAATGAGCAGTTCTTC.